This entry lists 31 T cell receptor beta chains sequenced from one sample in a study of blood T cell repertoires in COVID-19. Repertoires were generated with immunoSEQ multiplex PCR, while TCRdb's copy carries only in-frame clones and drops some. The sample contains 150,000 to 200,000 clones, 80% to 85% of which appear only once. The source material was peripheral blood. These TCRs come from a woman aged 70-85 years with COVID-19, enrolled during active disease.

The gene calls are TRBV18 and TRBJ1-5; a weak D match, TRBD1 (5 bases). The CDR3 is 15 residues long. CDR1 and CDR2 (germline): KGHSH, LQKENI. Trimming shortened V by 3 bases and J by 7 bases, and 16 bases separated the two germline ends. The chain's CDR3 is CASSPTVGGTQPQHF. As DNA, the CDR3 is TGTGCCAGCTCACCCACGGTTGGAGGGACCCAGCCCCAGCATTTT.

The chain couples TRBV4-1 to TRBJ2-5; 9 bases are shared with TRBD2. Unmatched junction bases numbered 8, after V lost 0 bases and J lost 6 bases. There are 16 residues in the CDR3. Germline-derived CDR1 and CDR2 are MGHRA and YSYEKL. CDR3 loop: CASSQDRLAGRKTQYF. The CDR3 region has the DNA TGCGCCAGCAGCCAAGATCGGCTAGCGGGGAGGAAGACCCAGTACTTC.

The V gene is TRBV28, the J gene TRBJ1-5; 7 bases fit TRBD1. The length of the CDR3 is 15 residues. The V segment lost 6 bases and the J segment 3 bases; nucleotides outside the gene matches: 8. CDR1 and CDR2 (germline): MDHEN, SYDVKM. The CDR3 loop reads CASSDGGQINQPQHF. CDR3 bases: TGTGCCAGCAGCGACGGGGGACAGATCAATCAGCCCCAGCATTTT.

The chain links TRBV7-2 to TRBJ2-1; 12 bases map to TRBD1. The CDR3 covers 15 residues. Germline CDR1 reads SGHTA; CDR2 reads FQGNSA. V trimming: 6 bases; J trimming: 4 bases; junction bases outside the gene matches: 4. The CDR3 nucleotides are TGTGCCAGCAGTCGGGACAGGGGGCCTTACAATGAGCAGTTCTTC. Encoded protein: CASSRDRGPYNEQFF.

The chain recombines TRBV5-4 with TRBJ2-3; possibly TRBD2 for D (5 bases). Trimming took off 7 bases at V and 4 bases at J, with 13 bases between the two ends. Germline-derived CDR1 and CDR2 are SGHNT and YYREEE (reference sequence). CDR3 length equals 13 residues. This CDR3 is CASLEPGADTQYF. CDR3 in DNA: TGTGCCAGCCTCGAGCCCGGGGCAGATACGCAGTATTTT.

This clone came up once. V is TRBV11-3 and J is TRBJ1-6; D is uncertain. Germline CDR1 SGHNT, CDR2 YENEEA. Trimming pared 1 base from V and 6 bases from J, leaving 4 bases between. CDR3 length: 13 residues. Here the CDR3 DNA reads TGTGCCAGCAGCTTAGTGGCTAATTCACCCCTCCACTTT. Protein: CASSLVANSPLHF.

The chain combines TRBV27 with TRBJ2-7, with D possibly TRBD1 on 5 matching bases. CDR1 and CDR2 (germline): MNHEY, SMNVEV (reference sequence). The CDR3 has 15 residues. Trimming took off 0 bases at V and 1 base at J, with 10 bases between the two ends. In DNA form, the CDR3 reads TGTGCCAGCAGTTTATCGCAGGGCCAATCCTACGAGCAGTACTTC. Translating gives CASSLSQGQSYEQYF.

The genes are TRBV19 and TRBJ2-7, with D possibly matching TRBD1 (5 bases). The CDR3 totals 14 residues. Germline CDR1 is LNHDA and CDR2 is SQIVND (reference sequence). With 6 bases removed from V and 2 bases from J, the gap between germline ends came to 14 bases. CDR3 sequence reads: CASSSGLSTYEQYF. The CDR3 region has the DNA TGTGCCAGTAGCTCAGGGCTATCAACCTACGAGCAGTACTTC.

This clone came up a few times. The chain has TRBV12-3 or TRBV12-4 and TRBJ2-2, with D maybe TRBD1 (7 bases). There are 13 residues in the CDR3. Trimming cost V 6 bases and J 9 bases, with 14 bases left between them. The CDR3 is CASRTGRFRELFF. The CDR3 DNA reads TGTGCCAGCAGGACAGGGAGGTTCCGGGAGCTGTTTTTT.

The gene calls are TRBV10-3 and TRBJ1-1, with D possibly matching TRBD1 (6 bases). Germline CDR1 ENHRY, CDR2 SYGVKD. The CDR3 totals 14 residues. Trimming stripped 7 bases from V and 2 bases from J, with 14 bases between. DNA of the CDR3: TGTGCCATCACGAGAGTACAGGGAAACACTGAAGCTTTCTTT. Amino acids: CAITRVQGNTEAFF.

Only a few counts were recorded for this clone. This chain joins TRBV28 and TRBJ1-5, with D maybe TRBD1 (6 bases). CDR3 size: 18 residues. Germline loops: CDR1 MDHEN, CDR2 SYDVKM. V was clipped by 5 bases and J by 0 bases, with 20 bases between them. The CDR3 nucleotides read TGTGCCAGCAGTCCCCAACCCGGACAGATTTCTAGCAATCAGCCCCAGCATTTT. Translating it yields CASSPQPGQISSNQPQHF.

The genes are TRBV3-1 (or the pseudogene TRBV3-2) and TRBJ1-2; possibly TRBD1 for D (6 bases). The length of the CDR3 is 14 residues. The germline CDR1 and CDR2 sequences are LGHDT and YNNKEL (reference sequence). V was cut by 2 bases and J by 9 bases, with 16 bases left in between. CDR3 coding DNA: TGTGCCAGCAGCCAAACAGATGGGACATCGAGCTACACCTTC. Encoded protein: CASSQTDGTSSYTF.

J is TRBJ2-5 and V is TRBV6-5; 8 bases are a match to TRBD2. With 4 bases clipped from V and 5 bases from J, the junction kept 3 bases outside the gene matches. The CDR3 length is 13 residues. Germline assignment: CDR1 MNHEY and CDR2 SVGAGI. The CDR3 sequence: CASSSGGDETQYF. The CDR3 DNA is TGTGCCAGCAGTTCGGGGGGGGACGAGACCCAGTACTTC.

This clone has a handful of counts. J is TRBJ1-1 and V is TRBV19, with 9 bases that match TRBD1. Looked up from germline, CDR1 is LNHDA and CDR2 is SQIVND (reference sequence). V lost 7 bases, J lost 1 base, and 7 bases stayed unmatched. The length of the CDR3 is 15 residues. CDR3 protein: CASTRTGVGNTEAFF. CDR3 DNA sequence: TGTGCCAGTACCCGGACAGGGGTGGGGAACACTGAAGCTTTCTTT.

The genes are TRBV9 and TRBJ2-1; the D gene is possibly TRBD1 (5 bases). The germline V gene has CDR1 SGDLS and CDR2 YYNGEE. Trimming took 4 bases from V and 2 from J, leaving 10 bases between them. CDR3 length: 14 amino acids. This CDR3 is CASSPRGPYNEQFF. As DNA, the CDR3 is TGTGCCAGCAGCCCTAGGGGCCCCTACAATGAGCAGTTCTTC.

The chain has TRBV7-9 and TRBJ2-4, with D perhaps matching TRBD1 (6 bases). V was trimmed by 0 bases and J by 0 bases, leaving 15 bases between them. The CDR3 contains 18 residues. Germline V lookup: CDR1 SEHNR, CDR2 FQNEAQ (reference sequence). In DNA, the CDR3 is TGTGCCAGCAGCTTAGCGAGGGCAGGGGCAATAGCCAAAAACATTCAGTACTTC. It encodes CASSLARAGAIAKNIQYF.

CDR3 sequence (DNA): TGTGCCAGCAGCGCAAGGACAGGGGGCGGAACGACTGAAGCTTTCTTT. It specifies CASSARTGGGTTEAFF. The gene calls are TRBV9 and TRBJ1-1, with 11 nucleotides matching TRBD1. The germline gives CDR1 SGDLS, CDR2 YYNGEE. The CDR3 extends over 16 amino acids. V gave up 3 bases and J gave up 5 bases; unmatched junction bases: 9.

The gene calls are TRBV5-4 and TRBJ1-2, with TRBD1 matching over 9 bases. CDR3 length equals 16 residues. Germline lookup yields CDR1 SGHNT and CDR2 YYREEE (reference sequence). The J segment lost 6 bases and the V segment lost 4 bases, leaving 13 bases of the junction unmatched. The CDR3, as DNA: TGTGCCAGCAGCCTGGCAGGACAGGGGATCTTTGATGGCTACACCTTC. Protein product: CASSLAGQGIFDGYTF.

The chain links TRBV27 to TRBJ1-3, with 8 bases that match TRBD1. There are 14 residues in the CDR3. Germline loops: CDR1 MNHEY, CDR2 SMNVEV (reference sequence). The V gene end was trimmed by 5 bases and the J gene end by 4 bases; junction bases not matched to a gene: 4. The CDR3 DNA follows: TGTGCCAGCAGTGCAGGGGGCCAAGGAAACACCATATATTTT. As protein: CASSAGGQGNTIYF.

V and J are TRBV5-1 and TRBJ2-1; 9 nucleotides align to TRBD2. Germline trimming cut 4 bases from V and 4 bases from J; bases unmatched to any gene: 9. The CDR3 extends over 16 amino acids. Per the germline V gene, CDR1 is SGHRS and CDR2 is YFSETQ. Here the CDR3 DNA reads TGCGCCAGCAGCACCGCGAGCGGGGGGTCTTACAATGAGCAGTTCTTC. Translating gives CASSTASGGSYNEQFF.

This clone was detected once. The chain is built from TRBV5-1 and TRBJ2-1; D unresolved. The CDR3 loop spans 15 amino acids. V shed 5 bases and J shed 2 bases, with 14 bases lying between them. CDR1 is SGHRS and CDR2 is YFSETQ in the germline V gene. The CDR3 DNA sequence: TGCGCCAGCAGTAAGCGTTCGGTAACCTACAATGAGCAGTTCTTC. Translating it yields CASSKRSVTYNEQFF. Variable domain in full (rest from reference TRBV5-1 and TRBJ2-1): KAGVTQTPRYLIKTRGQQVTLSCSPISGHRSVSWYQQTPGQGLQFLFEYFSETQRNKGNFPGRFSGRQFSNSRSEMNVSTLELGDSALYLCASSKRSVTYNEQFFGPGTRLTVL.

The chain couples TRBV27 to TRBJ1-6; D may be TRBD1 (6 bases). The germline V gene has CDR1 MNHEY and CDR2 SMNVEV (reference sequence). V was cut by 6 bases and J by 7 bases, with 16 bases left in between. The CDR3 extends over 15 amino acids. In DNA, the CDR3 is TGTGCCAGCAGCCTAGACGGCCAGGGGAATTCACCCCTCCACTTT. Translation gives CASSLDGQGNSPLHF.

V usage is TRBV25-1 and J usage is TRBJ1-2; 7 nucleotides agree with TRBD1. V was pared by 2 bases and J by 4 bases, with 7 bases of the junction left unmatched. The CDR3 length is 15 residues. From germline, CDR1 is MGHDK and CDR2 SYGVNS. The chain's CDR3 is CASSEPTGNTYGYTF. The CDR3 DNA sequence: TGTGCCAGCAGTGAACCGACAGGGAATACCTATGGCTACACCTTC.

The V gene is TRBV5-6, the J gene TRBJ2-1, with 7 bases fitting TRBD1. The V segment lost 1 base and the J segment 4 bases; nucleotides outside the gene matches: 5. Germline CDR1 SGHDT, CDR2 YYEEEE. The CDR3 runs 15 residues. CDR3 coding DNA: TGTGCCAGCAGCTTGATGAGGGGGCTATACAATGAGCAGTTCTTC. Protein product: CASSLMRGLYNEQFF.

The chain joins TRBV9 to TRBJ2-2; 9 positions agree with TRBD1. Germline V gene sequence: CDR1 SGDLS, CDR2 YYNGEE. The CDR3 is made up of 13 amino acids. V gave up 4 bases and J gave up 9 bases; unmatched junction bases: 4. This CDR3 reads CASSPGQGWELFF. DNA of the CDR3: TGTGCCAGCAGCCCGGGACAGGGCTGGGAGCTGTTTTTT.

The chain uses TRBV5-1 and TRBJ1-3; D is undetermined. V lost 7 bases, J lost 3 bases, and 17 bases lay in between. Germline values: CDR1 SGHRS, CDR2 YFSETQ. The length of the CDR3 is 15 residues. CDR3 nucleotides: TGCGCCAGCCGCCCGACAAATACGGTTGGAAACACCATATATTTT. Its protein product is CASRPTNTVGNTIYF.

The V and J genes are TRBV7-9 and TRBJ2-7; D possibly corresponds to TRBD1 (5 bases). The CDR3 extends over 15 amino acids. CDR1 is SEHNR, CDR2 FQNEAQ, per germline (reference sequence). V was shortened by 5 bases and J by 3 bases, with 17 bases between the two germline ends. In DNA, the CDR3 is TGTGCCAGCAGCCTCAACCTGGGGCGGCTCTACGAGCAGTACTTC. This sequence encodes CASSLNLGRLYEQYF.

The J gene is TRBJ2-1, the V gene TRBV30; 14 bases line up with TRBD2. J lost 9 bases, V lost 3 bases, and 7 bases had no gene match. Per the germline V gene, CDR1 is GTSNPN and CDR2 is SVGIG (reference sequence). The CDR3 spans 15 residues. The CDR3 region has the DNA TGTGCCTGGAGCCATGGGACTAGCGGGGGTAGTGAGCAGTTCTTC. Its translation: CAWSHGTSGGSEQFF.

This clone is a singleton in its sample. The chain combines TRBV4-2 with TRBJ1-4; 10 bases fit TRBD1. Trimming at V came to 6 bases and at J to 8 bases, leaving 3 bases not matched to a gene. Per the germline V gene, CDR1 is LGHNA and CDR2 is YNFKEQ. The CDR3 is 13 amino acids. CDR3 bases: TGTGCCAGCAGGGGGACAGGGGACGAAAAACTGTTTTTT. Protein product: CASRGTGDEKLFF.

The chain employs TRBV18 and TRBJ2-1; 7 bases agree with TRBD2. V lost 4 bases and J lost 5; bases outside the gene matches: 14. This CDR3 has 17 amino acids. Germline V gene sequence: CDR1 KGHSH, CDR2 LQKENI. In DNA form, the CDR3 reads TGTGCCAGCTCACAGAATAAGGCGGGAGTAAAGGACAATGAGCAGTTCTTC. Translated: CASSQNKAGVKDNEQFF.

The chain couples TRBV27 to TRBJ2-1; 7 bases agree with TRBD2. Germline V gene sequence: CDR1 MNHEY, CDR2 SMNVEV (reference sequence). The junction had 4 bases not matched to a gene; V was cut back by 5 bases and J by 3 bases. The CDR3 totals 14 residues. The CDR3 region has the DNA TGTGCCAGCAGTCCGAGCGGGGACTACAATGAGCAGTTCTTC. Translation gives CASSPSGDYNEQFF.